The 26 T cell receptor beta chains below were found in one sample sequenced in a study of blood T cell repertoires in COVID-19. TCRdb keeps only in-frame clones here, not all; method: immunoSEQ multiplex PCR. The sample lists over 50,000 clones; 70% to 90% were seen once. Material: peripheral blood. The receptors stem from a man aged 60 to 69 with acute or convalescent COVID-19.

This rearrangement joins TRBV7-2 to TRBJ1-2; D possibly corresponds to TRBD1 (6 bases). The CDR3 covers 12 residues. Germline-derived CDR1 and CDR2 are SGHTA and FQGNSA. Trimming left V 5 bases short and J 14 bases short, with 18 bases between. The CDR3 loop is CASSREVGAPTF. The CDR3 nucleotides are TGTGCCAGCAGCCGCGAAGTGGGGGCGCCGACCTTC.

This clone was counted a single time. The rearrangement links TRBV10-3 to TRBJ1-1; 9 nucleotides align to TRBD1. This CDR3 comprises 16 residues. Trimming at V came to 5 bases and at J to 1 base, leaving 8 bases not matched to a gene. Per germline, CDR1 ENHRY and CDR2 SYGVKD. CDR3 loop: CAISHTGGAENTEAFF. Here the CDR3 DNA reads TGTGCCATCAGTCATACAGGGGGCGCCGAGAACACTGAAGCTTTCTTT.

The chain uses TRBV6-2 or TRBV6-3 and TRBJ2-2, with D perhaps TRBD1 (6 bases). Germline lookup yields CDR1 MNHEY and CDR2 SVGEGT. V lost 4 bases and J 5 bases, leaving 8 bases between the germline ends. The CDR3 extends over 13 amino acids. The CDR3 spells CASSLRGTGELFF. The CDR3 bases are TGTGCCAGCAGTTTGAGGGGGACCGGGGAGCTGTTTTTT.

V and J are TRBV11-2 and TRBJ2-2; TRBD1 matches at 8 bases. The CDR3 extends over 15 amino acids. Germline-derived CDR1 and CDR2 are SGHAT and FQNNGV. The V segment lost 5 bases and the J segment 3 bases; nucleotides outside the gene matches: 5. CDR3 nucleotides: TGTGCCAGCAGCCCCCTCAGGGGGCACACCGGGGAGCTGTTTTTT. As protein: CASSPLRGHTGELFF. Combining the CDR3 with reference TRBV11-2 and TRBJ2-2 gives the whole variable domain EAGVAQSPRYKIIEKRQSVAFWCNPISGHATLYWYQQILGQGPKLLIQFQNNGVVDDSQLPKDRFSAERLKGVDSTLKIQPAKLEDSAVYLCASSPLRGHTGELFFGEGSRLTVL.

CDR3 nucleotide sequence: TGTGCCAGCAGTCGGACAGGGGGACTTAATAGCAATCAGCCCCAGCATTTT. This codes for CASSRTGGLNSNQPQHF. The chain combines TRBV6-6 with TRBJ1-5, with TRBD1 identical over 10 bases. Germline trimming cut 5 bases from V and 0 bases from J; bases unmatched to any gene: 7. Germline V gene data show CDR1 as MNHNY and CDR2 as SVGAGI (reference sequence). The CDR3 sequence is 17 residues long.

The chain links TRBV10-2 to TRBJ2-1, with TRBD2 identical over 8 bases. The germline CDR1 and CDR2 sequences are WSHSY and SAAADI. V lost 1 base to trimming and J lost 8 bases; unmatched junction nucleotides: 10. This CDR3 is built from 16 residues. The CDR3 sequence is CASSEYQRGPTDEQFF. Written as DNA, the CDR3 is TGCGCCAGCAGTGAGTATCAGCGGGGGCCTACGGATGAGCAGTTCTTC.

With regard to this clone: An end of the junction does not agree with germline; a read error may underlie this. This chain uses TRBV9 with TRBJ1-2; TRBD1 might be the D (6 bases). There are 14 residues in the CDR3. Germline V CDR1 and CDR2: SGDLS, YYNGEE. The CDR3 here is CARSVGGPGGGYTF. The CDR3, as DNA: TGTGCCCGCAGCGTAGGGGGACCGGGGGGTGGCTACACCTTC.

The rearrangement links TRBV18 to TRBJ2-7, with D unresolved. The V end lost 0 bases, the J end lost 0 bases, and 12 bases lay between the germline ends. The CDR3 spans 16 residues. The germline CDR1 and CDR2 sequences are KGHSH and LQKENI. The CDR3 region is CASSPPPGIYSYEQYF. In nucleotides, the CDR3 is TGTGCCAGCTCACCACCTCCCGGTATCTACTCCTACGAGCAGTACTTC.

The chain carries TRBV10-2 and TRBJ1-2; maybe TRBD1 (6 bases). V lost 6 bases, J lost 0 bases, and 11 bases lay in between. Germline V gene data show CDR1 as WSHSY and CDR2 as SAAADI. The CDR3 sequence is 14 residues long. The CDR3 DNA reads TGCGCCAGCAGCCGGGACATCTCTAACTATGGCTACACCTTC. Translating gives CASSRDISNYGYTF.

The CDR3 spells CATSRGLAGGENEQFF. The CDR3 DNA reads as TGTGCCACCAGCAGAGGGTTAGCGGGGGGCGAGAATGAGCAGTTCTTC. This chain joins TRBV15 and TRBJ2-1, with TRBD2 matching over 10 bases. The CDR3 runs 16 residues. The ends lost 1 base at V and 7 bases at J; junction bases unmatched: 7. Germline CDR1 LNHNV, CDR2 YYDKDF (reference sequence).

This clone was counted once. The V gene is TRBV2, the J gene TRBJ2-3; D uncertain. Germline V lookup: CDR1 SNHLY, CDR2 FYNNEI. This CDR3 comprises 15 residues. V was clipped by 4 bases and J by 2 bases, with 13 bases between them. CDR3: CASSGRLRNTDTQYF. CDR3 nucleotide sequence: TGTGCCAGCAGTGGCAGACTCCGGAACACAGATACGCAGTATTTT. The complete variable domain, with remaining parts taken from reference TRBV2 and TRBJ2-3, reads EPEVTQTPSHQVTQMGQEVILRCVPISNHLYFYWYRQILGQKVEFLVSFYNNEISEKSEIFDDQFSVERPDGSNFTLKIRSTKLEDSAMYFCASSGRLRNTDTQYFGPGTRLTVL.

The chain is built from TRBV12-3 or TRBV12-4 and TRBJ1-6, with D possibly matching TRBD1 (5 bases). Trimming removed 5 bases from V and 7 bases from J, with 6 bases in between. This CDR3 comprises 12 residues. The CDR3 spells CASSRQNSPLHF. CDR3 DNA: TGTGCCAGCAGTAGACAGAATTCACCCCTCCACTTT.

CDR3 protein: CASSAGTGYTGELFF. CDR3 DNA sequence: TGTGCCAGCAGCGCGGGGACAGGGTACACCGGGGAGCTGTTTTTT. The chain uses TRBV9 and TRBJ2-2; 9 nucleotides align to TRBD1. This CDR3 spans 15 amino acids. The germline gives CDR1 SGDLS, CDR2 YYNGEE. The V and J ends lost 3 bases and 3 bases, in that order; junction bases with no gene match: 3. Full variable domain (missing parts from reference TRBV9 and TRBJ2-2): DSGVTQTPKHLITATGQRVTLRCSPRSGDLSVYWYQQSLDQGLQFLIQYYNGEERAKGNILERFSAQQFPDLHSELNLSSLELGDSALYFCASSAGTGYTGELFFGEGSRLTVL.

The V call is TRBV7-2, the J call TRBJ2-3; 16 positions agree with TRBD2. The CDR3 covers 18 residues. CDR1 is SGHTA, CDR2 FQGNSA, per germline. The V and J ends lost 0 bases and 5 bases, in that order; junction bases with no gene match: 5. Here the CDR3 DNA reads TGTGCCAGCAGCTTAGCCGGGACTAGCGGGGGGGCCCAAGATACGCAGTATTTT. This encodes CASSLAGTSGGAQDTQYF.

This chain connects TRBV30 to TRBJ2-7; no definite D call. V lost 5 bases to trimming and J lost 3 bases, with 17 bases between them. Germline-derived CDR1 and CDR2 are GTSNPN and SVGIG (reference sequence). There are 14 residues in the CDR3. As DNA, the CDR3 is TGTGCCTGGGGGATATTCTCGGGTAGCTACGAGCAGTACTTC. Translation: CAWGIFSGSYEQYF.

The chain uses TRBV2 and TRBJ2-3; D might be TRBD1 (6 bases). Germline CDR1 SNHLY, CDR2 FYNNEI. The CDR3 extends over 12 amino acids. The V end lost 2 bases, the J end lost 6 bases, and 6 bases lay between the germline ends. CDR3 in amino acids: CASSERGDTQYF. The CDR3 region has the DNA TGTGCCAGCAGTGAAAGGGGGGATACGCAGTATTTT.

The V gene is TRBV5-8, the J gene TRBJ1-5; D is perhaps TRBD1 (6 bases). Trimming pared 4 bases from V and 7 bases from J, leaving 18 bases between. The CDR3 runs 15 residues. Germline values: CDR1 SGHTS, CDR2 YDEGEE. CDR3 DNA sequence: TGTGCCAGCAGCCGCCGCGGACAGTTATTACAGCCCCAGCATTTT. It is translated as CASSRRGQLLQPQHF.

The chain couples TRBV9 to TRBJ1-3; TRBD1 matches at 9 bases. Trimming took 3 bases from V and 8 from J; bases not matched to a gene: 3. Germline-derived CDR1 and CDR2 are SGDLS and YYNGEE. The CDR3 totals 13 residues. The CDR3 DNA sequence: TGTGCCAGCAGCGGGACAGGGGTGGACACCATATATTTT. Its translation is CASSGTGVDTIYF.

In DNA, the CDR3 is TGTGCCACCAGCAGCGAGGCAATACAGGGGCTGCTGAGATGCTATGGCTACACCTTC. Translation gives CATSSEAIQGLLRCYGYTF. V is TRBV15 and J is TRBJ1-2; 7 bases line up with TRBD1. CDR3 length: 19 residues. Losses at the gene ends were 3 bases for V and 4 bases for J; bases not matched to a gene: 20. Looked up from germline, CDR1 is LNHNV and CDR2 is YYDKDF (reference sequence).

This clone has only a few counts. The V gene is TRBV2, the J gene TRBJ2-6; a possible D gene is TRBD1 (6 bases). V lost 9 bases and J lost 0, with 9 bases in between. Germline V CDR1 and CDR2: SNHLY, FYNNEI. CDR3 size: 14 residues. The CDR3 reads CASRTASGANVLTF. CDR3 DNA sequence: TGTGCCAGTCGGACAGCCTCTGGGGCCAACGTCCTGACTTTC.

The V and J genes are TRBV18 and TRBJ1-5; a possible D gene is TRBD1 (5 bases). Trimming pared 5 bases from V and 7 bases from J, leaving 18 bases between. CDR3 length equals 15 residues. Per the germline V gene, CDR1 is KGHSH and CDR2 is LQKENI. CDR3 protein: CASSEEGNSGQPQHF. CDR3 nucleotide sequence: TGTGCCAGCTCAGAGGAGGGGAACTCTGGCCAGCCCCAGCATTTT.

This clone was found once. V usage is TRBV29-1 and J usage is TRBJ1-1; the D gene is possibly TRBD1 (6 bases). In germline, CDR1 is SQVTM, CDR2 ANQGSEA. CDR3 length: 14 residues. V lost 4 bases and J 6 bases, leaving 18 bases between the germline ends. The chain's CDR3 is CSVGQGWESAEAFF. As DNA, the CDR3 is TGCAGCGTTGGGCAGGGGTGGGAAAGCGCTGAAGCTTTCTTT.

A single count supports this clone. The chain uses TRBV30 and TRBJ1-1; possible D gene TRBD1, 6 bases. Germline CDR1 and CDR2: GTSNPN and SVGIG (reference sequence). The CDR3 covers 13 residues. Trimming removed 5 bases at V and 1 base at J, with 11 bases between. For the CDR3, the DNA is TGTGCCTGGCGGGACACAACGAACACTGAAGCTTTCTTT. It yields the protein CAWRDTTNTEAFF.

This sequence joins TRBV4-1 and TRBJ1-5; 7 nucleotides line up with TRBD1. This CDR3 has 15 amino acids. The germline V gene has CDR1 MGHRA and CDR2 YSYEKL. V lost 5 bases, J lost 2 bases, and 6 bases stayed unmatched. CDR3 sequence: CASSTQGTGNQPQHF. The CDR3 DNA sequence: TGCGCCAGCAGCACACAGGGGACAGGCAATCAGCCCCAGCATTTT.

The chain links TRBV9 to TRBJ2-3; 8 bases match TRBD2. V lost 0 bases to trimming and J lost 2 bases; unmatched junction nucleotides: 8. The length of the CDR3 is 17 residues. Germline lookup yields CDR1 SGDLS and CDR2 YYNGEE. DNA for the CDR3: TGTGCCAGCAGCGTAGATAGCACTAGCGGTTACACAGATACGCAGTATTTT. Encoded protein: CASSVDSTSGYTDTQYF.

The chain recombines TRBV25-1 with TRBJ2-3; 10 bases align to TRBD1. Germline CDR1 MGHDK, CDR2 SYGVNS. This CDR3 has 16 amino acids. V trimming: 2 bases; J trimming: 4 bases; junction bases outside the gene matches: 6. The CDR3 sequence: CASSEAGTGVADTQYF. The CDR3 DNA reads TGTGCCAGCAGTGAAGCCGGGACAGGGGTCGCAGATACGCAGTATTTT. The full variable domain, in which reference TRBV25-1 and TRBJ2-3 provide the parts outside the CDR3, is EADIYQTPRYLVIGTGKKITLECSQTMGHDKMYWYQQDPGMELHLIHYSYGVNSTEKGDLSSESTVSRIRTEHFPLTLESARPSHTSQYLCASSEAGTGVADTQYFGPGTRLTVL.